The 30 T cell receptor beta chains presented below share a single source sample, sequenced in a study of immune evolution from preneoplasia to lung adenocarcinoma. Produced via immunoSEQ multiplex PCR; TCRdb's table is partial and in-frame only. Altogether 3,500 to 4,000 clones are present, less than 80% being singletons, with the ten largest covering around 12%. The sample was FFPE minimally invasive lung adenocarcinoma tissue. These TCRs come from a person aged 65 to 79 with lung adenocarcinoma.

This clone was seen once. The genes are TRBV7-3 and TRBJ2-1; 11 bases are shared with TRBD2. CDR3 size: 15 residues. Germline loops: CDR1 SGHTA, CDR2 FQGTGA. J gave up 5 bases and V 5 bases, and 5 bases lay outside the gene matches. CDR3 region: CASSLTSGNNNEQFF. CDR3 in DNA: TGTGCCAGCAGCCTGACTAGCGGGAACAACAATGAGCAGTTCTTC. Variable domain in full (rest from reference TRBV7-3 and TRBJ2-1): GAGVSQTPSNKVTEKGKYVELRCDPISGHTALYWYRQSLGQGPEFLIYFQGTGAADDSGLPNDRFFAVRPEGSVSTLKIQRTERGDSAVYLCASSLTSGNNNEQFFGPGTRLTVL.

By sample fraction, this clone is large (0.1 to 1%). The rearrangement uses TRBV18 and TRBJ2-7; D ambiguous. V lost 3 bases, J lost 4 bases, and 13 bases lay in between. The CDR3 has 14 amino acids. In germline, CDR1 is KGHSH, CDR2 LQKENI. Written as DNA, the CDR3 is TGTGCCAGCTCACCTAGGACGGCTACTTACGAGCAGTACTTC. This encodes CASSPRTATYEQYF.

This chain connects TRBV28 to TRBJ1-3, with D perhaps matching TRBD1 (6 bases). This CDR3 has 16 amino acids. The germline V gene encodes CDR1 MDHEN and CDR2 SYDVKM. V gave up 1 base and J gave up 9 bases, with 19 bases separating them. The DNA for the CDR3 is TGTGCCAGCAGTTTATTGGGACACCTGGAATTTGTCACCATATATTTT. Translating gives CASSLLGHLEFVTIYF. The full variable domain, completed using reference TRBV28 and TRBJ1-3, is DVKVTQSSRYLVKRTGEKVFLECVQDMDHENMFWYRQDPGLGLRLIYFSYDVKMKEKGDIPEGYSVSREKKERFSLILESASTNQTSMYLCASSLLGHLEFVTIYFGEGSWLTVV.

The chain uses TRBV28 and TRBJ1-2; TRBD1 might be the D (5 bases). The germline V gene has CDR1 MDHEN and CDR2 SYDVKM. The CDR3 totals 14 residues. V was cut by 5 bases and J by 3 bases, with 13 bases left in between. The CDR3 DNA reads as TGTGCCAGCAGTCCGCTGGGGCCCGACTATGGCTACACCTTC. This translates into CASSPLGPDYGYTF.

V gene TRBV9 combines with J gene TRBJ2-7; 10 bases are shared with TRBD2. Germline values: CDR1 SGDLS, CDR2 YYNGEE. V was pared by 0 bases and J by 3 bases, with 0 bases of the junction left unmatched. The CDR3 is made up of 14 amino acids. CDR3 nucleotide sequence: TGTGCCAGCAGCGTAGGACTAGCGGGCTACGAGCAGTACTTC. This encodes CASSVGLAGYEQYF.

CDR3 loop: CACRRLAGNNNEQFF. The CDR3 DNA reads as TGTGCCTGCCGGAGACTAGCGGGGAATAACAATGAGCAGTTCTTC. This sequence joins TRBV30 and TRBJ2-1; 11 bases align to TRBD2. Germline lookup yields CDR1 GTSNPN and CDR2 SVGIG (reference sequence). This CDR3 is 15 amino acids long. The trim removed 6 bases at V and 5 bases at J, leaving 9 bases unmatched.

The chain joins TRBV7-2 to TRBJ2-1; TRBD2 matches at 10 bases. The V segment lost 4 bases and the J segment 0 bases; nucleotides outside the gene matches: 3. The germline V gene has CDR1 SGHTA and CDR2 FQGNSA. The CDR3 is 16 residues long. The CDR3 loop reads CASSSLAGGSYNEQFF. DNA for the CDR3: TGTGCCAGCAGCTCGTTAGCGGGAGGCTCCTACAATGAGCAGTTCTTC. Together with reference TRBV7-2 and TRBJ2-1, the CDR3 gives the full variable domain: GAGVSQSPSNKVTEKGKDVELRCDPISGHTALYWYRQSLGQGLEFLIYFQGNSAPDKSGLPSDRFSAERTGGSVSTLTIQRTQQEDSAVYLCASSSLAGGSYNEQFFGPGTRLTVL.

The chain carries TRBV11-2 and TRBJ2-7; 11 bases align to TRBD2. Germline CDR1 is SGHAT and CDR2 is FQNNGV. With 1 base clipped from V and 10 bases from J, the junction kept 3 bases outside the gene matches. The CDR3 runs 13 residues. The CDR3 sequence is CASSLGLAGFQYF. The CDR3 DNA reads TGTGCCAGCAGCTTAGGACTAGCGGGATTTCAGTACTTC. The full variable domain, rest sourced from reference TRBV11-2 and TRBJ2-7, is EAGVAQSPRYKIIEKRQSVAFWCNPISGHATLYWYQQILGQGPKLLIQFQNNGVVDDSQLPKDRFSAERLKGVDSTLKIQPAKLEDSAVYLCASSLGLAGFQYFGPGTRLTVT.

This sequence joins TRBV19 and TRBJ2-2, with 9 bases identical to TRBD2. Germline CDR1 and CDR2: LNHDA and SQIVND (reference sequence). This CDR3 contains 17 residues. V dropped 0 bases and J dropped 6; count of bases not matched to a gene: 8. The CDR3 bases are TGTGCCAGTAGTATAGACCTAGCGGGGCGGGTCCCCGGGGAGCTGTTTTTT. The encoded protein is CASSIDLAGRVPGELFF. Variable domain in full (rest from reference TRBV19 and TRBJ2-2): DGGITQSPKYLFRKEGQNVTLSCEQNLNHDAMYWYRQDPGQGLRLIYYSQIVNDFQKGDIAEGYSVSREKKESFPLTVTSAQKNPTAFYLCASSIDLAGRVPGELFFGEGSRLTVL.

V is TRBV7-2 and J is TRBJ2-7; 8 positions agree with TRBD2. CDR3 size: 16 residues. V shed 2 bases, J shed 4 bases, and the junction held 10 bases outside the gene matches. The germline gives CDR1 SGHTA, CDR2 FQGNSA. The CDR3 sequence is CTSSLIGTGGGYEQYF. CDR3 nucleotides: TGTACCAGCAGCTTAATTGGGACGGGAGGGGGGTACGAGCAGTACTTC.

J is TRBJ2-5 and V is TRBV7-2; D remains unclear. Deletions cut 5 bases from V and 2 bases from J, with 3 bases between. The CDR3 extends over 11 amino acids. Per germline, CDR1 SGHTA and CDR2 FQGNSA. CDR3 DNA: TGTGCCAGCAGCCAACAAGAGACCCAGTACTTC. Translated, it gives CASSQQETQYF.

The V gene is TRBV4-2, the J gene TRBJ2-5; no firm D call. The ends were cut back, 1 base at V and 0 bases at J, with 15 bases in the middle. The germline V gene has CDR1 LGHNA and CDR2 YNFKEQ. The CDR3 covers 17 residues. In DNA form, the CDR3 reads TGTGCCAGCAGCCAAGGTGGCGCGGCGGTGTACCAAGAGACCCAGTACTTC. Translated, it gives CASSQGGAAVYQETQYF.

The rearrangement links TRBV21-1 to TRBJ1-2. TRBV21-1 represents a pseudogene. The CDR3 runs 15 residues. The CDR3 DNA reads as TGTGCCAGCAGCAAAGAATCCCTACCTAACTATGGCTACACCTTC. This translates into CASSKESLPNYGYTF.

J is TRBJ1-2 and V is TRBV19, with D maybe TRBD1 (5 bases). V was cut by 5 bases and J by 3 bases, with 16 bases left in between. Germline V gene sequence: CDR1 LNHDA, CDR2 SQIVND (reference sequence). This CDR3 comprises 15 residues. The CDR3 region has the DNA TGTGCCAGTAGTGCCCCGGGGCGAACGGACTATGGCTACACCTTC. Residues: CASSAPGRTDYGYTF.

This chain connects TRBV5-1 to TRBJ1-2; TRBD1 might be the D (5 bases). CDR1 SGHRS and CDR2 YFSETQ come from the germline V gene. V was clipped by 3 bases and J by 2 bases, with 5 bases between them. The CDR3 consists of 12 residues. As DNA, the CDR3 is TGCGCCAGCAGCTCAGGGAACTATGGCTACACCTTC. As protein: CASSSGNYGYTF.

The chain couples TRBV30 to TRBJ2-7, with 11 bases identical to TRBD2. With 3 bases clipped from V and 7 bases from J, the junction kept 8 bases outside the gene matches. The CDR3 totals 14 residues. Germline-derived CDR1 and CDR2 are GTSNPN and SVGIG (reference sequence). As DNA, the CDR3 is TGTGCCTGGAGGGAGCTAGCGGGAGGTCGTGAGCAGTACTTC. This sequence encodes CAWRELAGGREQYF.

The chain is built from TRBV4-1 and TRBJ2-1; D not resolved. This CDR3 has 15 residues. Between the trimmed V and J ends, which lost 3 bases and 8 bases, there was a span of 17 bases. Germline assignment: CDR1 MGHRA and CDR2 YSYEKL. This CDR3 reads CASSQTEDPAHEQFF. The DNA for the CDR3 is TGCGCCAGCAGCCAGACTGAGGACCCAGCCCATGAGCAGTTCTTC.

This clone appeared a few times. The V call is TRBV28, the J call TRBJ1-5; D ambiguous. The CDR3 extends over 15 amino acids. The germline V and J ends were trimmed by 4 bases and 0 bases, with 10 bases remaining between them. Per the germline V gene, CDR1 is MDHEN and CDR2 is SYDVKM. CDR3 amino acids: CASSSQVYSNQPQHF. The CDR3 DNA follows: TGTGCCAGCAGTTCGCAGGTTTATAGCAATCAGCCCCAGCATTTT.

Only a few counts were recorded for this clone. The V and J genes are TRBV6-5 and TRBJ2-3, with D possibly being TRBD2 (6 bases). The CDR3 length is 14 residues. The V gene's germline CDR1 is MNHEY and CDR2 SVGAGI. V lost 8 bases, J lost 7 bases, and 19 bases lay in between. The CDR3 DNA is TGTGCCAGCTCCGGGACTTCTAGGGCCCATACGCAGTATTTT. Translated: CASSGTSRAHTQYF.

This sequence joins TRBV5-5 and TRBJ2-7; 12 positions match TRBD2. The CDR3 length is 15 residues. Germline CDR1 SGHKS, CDR2 YYEKEE (reference sequence). V dropped 4 bases and J dropped 3; count of bases not matched to a gene: 5. The chain's CDR3 is CASSPWTSGDYEQYF. DNA for the CDR3: TGTGCCAGCAGCCCCTGGACTAGCGGGGACTACGAGCAGTACTTC.

The chain recombines TRBV19 with TRBJ2-3; D gene unclear. V was clipped by 3 bases and J by 1 base, with 5 bases between them. CDR1 and CDR2 (germline): LNHDA, SQIVND (reference sequence). The CDR3 runs 13 residues. The CDR3 loop reads CASSMVGTDTQYF. As DNA, the CDR3 is TGTGCCAGTAGTATGGTGGGCACAGATACGCAGTATTTT.

The V gene is TRBV9, the J gene TRBJ2-5; 8 bases are a match to TRBD1. CDR1 is SGDLS and CDR2 is YYNGEE in the germline V gene. V shed 4 bases, J shed 5 bases, and the junction held 7 bases outside the gene matches. The CDR3 totals 14 residues. The CDR3 here is CASSQGQGWETQYF. CDR3 DNA sequence: TGTGCCAGCAGCCAAGGACAGGGTTGGGAGACCCAGTACTTC. The full variable domain, its missing parts supplied by reference TRBV9 and TRBJ2-5, is DSGVTQTPKHLITATGQRVTLRCSPRSGDLSVYWYQQSLDQGLQFLIQYYNGEERAKGNILERFSAQQFPDLHSELNLSSLELGDSALYFCASSQGQGWETQYFGPGTRLLVL.

This chain joins TRBV7-6 and TRBJ2-3; 7 bases align to TRBD2. V lost 6 bases, J lost 6 bases, and 15 bases stayed unmatched. There are 16 residues in the CDR3. Germline lookup yields CDR1 SGHVS and CDR2 FNYEAQ. The CDR3 DNA is TGTGCCAGCAGGGCGGCAGGCGGGAGTCCCCGTGATACGCAGTATTTT. Its protein product is CASRAAGGSPRDTQYF. Using reference TRBV7-6 and TRBJ2-3 for the parts outside the CDR3, the full variable domain is GAGVSQSPRYKVTKRGQDVALRCDPISGHVSLYWYRQALGQGPEFLTYFNYEAQQDKSGLPNDRFSAERPEGSISTLTIQRTEQRDSAMYRCASRAAGGSPRDTQYFGPGTRLTVL.

The rearrangement links TRBV9 to TRBJ2-1, with D perhaps matching TRBD2 (6 bases). Germline loops: CDR1 SGDLS, CDR2 YYNGEE. The CDR3 has 16 amino acids. V lost 4 bases and J 1 base, leaving 15 bases between the germline ends. The CDR3 DNA is TGTGCCAGCAGCACAGCGGGCTCTACTTCCTACAATGAGCAGTTCTTC. It translates to CASSTAGSTSYNEQFF.

The gene calls are TRBV27 and TRBJ2-7; 9 nucleotides agree with TRBD2. With V trimmed by 6 bases and J by 3 bases, 9 bases remained unmatched. This CDR3 region has 15 residues. Germline V CDR1 and CDR2: MNHEY, SMNVEV (reference sequence). CDR3 DNA: TGTGCCAGCAGATATAGCGGGAGTGAATTCTACGAGCAGTACTTC. It specifies CASRYSGSEFYEQYF.

This clone has just a few counts. The CDR3 spells CASSVRGAAEAFF. CDR3 DNA: TGTGCCAGCAGTGTCCGTGGGGCTGCTGAAGCTTTCTTT. The V gene is TRBV28, the J gene TRBJ1-1; D is possibly TRBD1 (5 bases). Germline V lookup: CDR1 MDHEN, CDR2 SYDVKM. With 5 bases removed from V and 6 bases from J, the gap between germline ends came to 13 bases. This CDR3 comprises 13 residues.

The chain has TRBV5-6 and TRBJ1-1, with TRBD1 identical over 8 bases. Germline CDR1 is SGHDT and CDR2 is YYEEEE. J lost 11 bases, V lost 4 bases, and 4 bases had no gene match. The CDR3 length is 11 residues. CDR3 in amino acids: CASSTGQEAFF. For the CDR3, the DNA is TGTGCCAGCAGCACGGGACAGGAGGCTTTCTTT.

This clone is large in the sample. This chain uses TRBV18 with TRBJ1-5, with D tentatively TRBD1 (5 bases). Per germline, CDR1 KGHSH and CDR2 LQKENI. The CDR3 extends over 12 amino acids. Trimming shortened V by 3 bases and J by 11 bases, and 11 bases separated the two germline ends. The CDR3 protein is CASSPPNRSQHF. CDR3 sequence (DNA): TGTGCCAGCTCACCCCCAAACAGGTCCCAGCATTTT.

The chain recombines TRBV9 with TRBJ2-3; no clear D gene. The length of the CDR3 is 14 residues. Germline CDR1 is SGDLS and CDR2 is YYNGEE. V was cut by 0 bases and J by 1 base, with 6 bases left in between. The CDR3 sequence: CASSVARGTDTQYF. The CDR3 coding sequence is TGTGCCAGCAGCGTAGCCCGGGGCACAGATACGCAGTATTTT.

This sequence joins TRBV28 and TRBJ2-2; D possibly matches TRBD1 or TRBD2 (6 bases each). Germline-derived CDR1 and CDR2 are MDHEN and SYDVKM. The CDR3 length is 13 residues. Between the trimmed V and J ends, which lost 3 bases and 6 bases, there was a span of 8 bases. The CDR3 nucleotides read TGTGCCAGCAGTTTCGGGGGCCCCGGGGAGCTGTTTTTT. This gives the protein CASSFGGPGELFF.